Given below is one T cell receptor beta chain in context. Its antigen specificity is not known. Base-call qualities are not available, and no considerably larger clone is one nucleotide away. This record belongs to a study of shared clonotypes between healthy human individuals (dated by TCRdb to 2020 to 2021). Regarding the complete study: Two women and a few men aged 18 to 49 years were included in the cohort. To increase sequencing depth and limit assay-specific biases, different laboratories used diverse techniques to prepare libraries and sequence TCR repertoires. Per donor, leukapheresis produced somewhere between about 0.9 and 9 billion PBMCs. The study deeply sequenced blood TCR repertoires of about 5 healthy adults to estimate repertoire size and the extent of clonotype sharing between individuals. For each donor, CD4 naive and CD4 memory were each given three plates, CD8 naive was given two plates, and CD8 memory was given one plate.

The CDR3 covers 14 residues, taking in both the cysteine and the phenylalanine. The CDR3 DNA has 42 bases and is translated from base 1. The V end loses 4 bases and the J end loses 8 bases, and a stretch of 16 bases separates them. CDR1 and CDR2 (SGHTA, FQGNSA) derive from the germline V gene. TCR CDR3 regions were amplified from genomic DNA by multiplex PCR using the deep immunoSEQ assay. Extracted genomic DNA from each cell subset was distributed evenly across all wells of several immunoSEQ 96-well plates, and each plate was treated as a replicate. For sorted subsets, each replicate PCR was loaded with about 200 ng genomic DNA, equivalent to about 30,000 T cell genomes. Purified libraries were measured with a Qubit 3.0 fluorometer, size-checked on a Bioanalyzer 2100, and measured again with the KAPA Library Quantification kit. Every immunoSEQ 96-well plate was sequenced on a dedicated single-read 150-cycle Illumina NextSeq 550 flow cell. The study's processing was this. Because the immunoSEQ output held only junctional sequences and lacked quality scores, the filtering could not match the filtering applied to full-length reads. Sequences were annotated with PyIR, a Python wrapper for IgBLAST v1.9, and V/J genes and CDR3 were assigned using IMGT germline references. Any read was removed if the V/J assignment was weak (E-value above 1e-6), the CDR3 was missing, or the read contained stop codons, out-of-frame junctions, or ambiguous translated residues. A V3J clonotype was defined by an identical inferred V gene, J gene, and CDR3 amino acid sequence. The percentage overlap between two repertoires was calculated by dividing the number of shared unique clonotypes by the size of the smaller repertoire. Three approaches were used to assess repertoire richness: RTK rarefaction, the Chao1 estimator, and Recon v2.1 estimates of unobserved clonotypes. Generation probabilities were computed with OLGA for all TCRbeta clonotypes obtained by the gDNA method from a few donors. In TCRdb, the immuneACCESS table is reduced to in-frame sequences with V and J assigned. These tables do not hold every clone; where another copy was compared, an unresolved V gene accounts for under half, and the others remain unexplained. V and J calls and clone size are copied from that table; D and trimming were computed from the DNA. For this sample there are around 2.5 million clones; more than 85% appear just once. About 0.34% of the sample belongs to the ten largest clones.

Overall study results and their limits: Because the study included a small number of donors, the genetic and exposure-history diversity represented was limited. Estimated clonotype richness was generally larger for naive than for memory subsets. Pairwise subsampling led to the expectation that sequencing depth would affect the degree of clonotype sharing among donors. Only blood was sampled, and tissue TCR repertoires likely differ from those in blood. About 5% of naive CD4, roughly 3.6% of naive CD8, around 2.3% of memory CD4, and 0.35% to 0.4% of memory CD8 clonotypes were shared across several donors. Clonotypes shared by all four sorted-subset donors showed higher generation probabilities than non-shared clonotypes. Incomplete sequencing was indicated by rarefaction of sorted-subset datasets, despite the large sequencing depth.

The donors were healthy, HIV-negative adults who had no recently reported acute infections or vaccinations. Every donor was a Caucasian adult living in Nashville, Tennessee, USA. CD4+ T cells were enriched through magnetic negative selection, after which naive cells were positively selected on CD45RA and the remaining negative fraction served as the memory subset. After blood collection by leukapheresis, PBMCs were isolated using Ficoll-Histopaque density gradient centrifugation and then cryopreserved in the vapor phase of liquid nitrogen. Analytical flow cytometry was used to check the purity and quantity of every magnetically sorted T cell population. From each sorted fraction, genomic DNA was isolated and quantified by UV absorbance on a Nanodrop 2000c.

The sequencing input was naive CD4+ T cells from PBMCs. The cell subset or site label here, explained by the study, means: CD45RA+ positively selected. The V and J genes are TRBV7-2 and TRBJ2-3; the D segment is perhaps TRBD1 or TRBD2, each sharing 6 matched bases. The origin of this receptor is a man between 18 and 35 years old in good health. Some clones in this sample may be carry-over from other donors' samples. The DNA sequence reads TGTGCCAGCAGCTCCGATTGGGGGGCCCCTACGCAGTATTTT. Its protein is CASSSDWGAPTQYF.